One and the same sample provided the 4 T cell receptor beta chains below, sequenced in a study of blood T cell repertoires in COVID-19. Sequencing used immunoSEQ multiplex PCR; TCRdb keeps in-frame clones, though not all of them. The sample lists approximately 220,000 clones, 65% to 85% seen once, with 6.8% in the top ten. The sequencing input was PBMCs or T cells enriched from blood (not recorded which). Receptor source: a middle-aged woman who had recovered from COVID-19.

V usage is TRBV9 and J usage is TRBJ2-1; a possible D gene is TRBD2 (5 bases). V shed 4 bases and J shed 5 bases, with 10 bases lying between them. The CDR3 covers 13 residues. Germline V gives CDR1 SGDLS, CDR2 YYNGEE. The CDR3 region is CASSTRLNNEQFF. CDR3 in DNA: TGTGCCAGCAGCACCCGACTAAACAATGAGCAGTTCTTC.

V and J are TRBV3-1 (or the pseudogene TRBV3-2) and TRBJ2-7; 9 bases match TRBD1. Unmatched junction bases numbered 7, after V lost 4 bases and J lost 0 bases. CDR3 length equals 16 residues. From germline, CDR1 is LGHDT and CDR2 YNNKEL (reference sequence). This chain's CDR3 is CASSPGTGTISYEQYF. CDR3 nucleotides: TGTGCCAGCAGCCCCGGGACAGGGACGATCTCCTACGAGCAGTACTTC.

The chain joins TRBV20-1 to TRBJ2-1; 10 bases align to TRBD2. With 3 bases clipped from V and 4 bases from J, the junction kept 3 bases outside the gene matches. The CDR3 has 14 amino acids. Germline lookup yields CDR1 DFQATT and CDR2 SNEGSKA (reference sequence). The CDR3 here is CSASGSGGYNEQFF. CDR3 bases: TGCAGTGCTAGTGGTAGCGGGGGGTACAATGAGCAGTTCTTC.

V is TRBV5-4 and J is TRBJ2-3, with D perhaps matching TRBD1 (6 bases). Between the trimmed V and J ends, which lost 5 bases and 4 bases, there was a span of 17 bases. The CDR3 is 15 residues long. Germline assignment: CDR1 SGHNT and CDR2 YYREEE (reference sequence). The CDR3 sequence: CASSSRDILSDTQYF. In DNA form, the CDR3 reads TGTGCCAGCAGTTCCCGGGACATATTATCAGATACGCAGTATTTT. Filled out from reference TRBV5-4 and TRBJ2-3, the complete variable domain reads ETGVTQSPTHLIKTRGQQVTLRCSSQSGHNTVSWYQQALGQGPQFIFQYYREEENGRGNFPPRFSGLQFPNYSSELNVNALELDDSALYLCASSSRDILSDTQYFGPGTRLTVL.